One T cell receptor (beta chain) is described in this entry. Its antigen is unknown. These data come from a study of T cells in Graves' hyperthyroidism and ophthalmopathy. Findings and limits, study-wide: Ophthalmopathy, as predicted by the model, came a median about seven months after the prediction.

The investigators amplified TCR beta CDR3 regions from RNA transcripts. First-round RT-PCR of the TCR CDR3 relied on the HTBI primer set. TCRdb fed the multiplex PCR reads into MiXCR, producing one record per CDR3 protein. The profile shows fewer than 350,000 distinct CDR3 sequences, 20% to 25% of them singletons. The authors deemed Graves' hyperthyroidism stable absent ophthalmopathy progression within 18 months. Every diagnosis used clinical symptoms, serum thyroxine and TRAb, thyroid ultrasound and orbital computed tomography. Germline V gene sequence: CDR1 MDHEN, CDR2 SYDVKM. The V gene end was trimmed by 0 bases and the J gene end by 0 bases; junction bases not matched to a gene: 5. This CDR3 spans 17 amino acids.

This TCR was sampled from a woman in her forties or fifties with Graves' hyperthyroidism. Sequences were obtained from blood. V usage is TRBV28 and J usage is TRBJ2-1, with 7 bases identical to TRBD1. The CDR3 protein is CASSLWGQLSSYNEQFF. CDR3 in DNA: TGTGCCAGCAGTTTATGGGGACAGCTTAGCTCCTACAATGAGCAGTTCTTC. The full variable domain, in which reference TRBV28 and TRBJ2-1 provide the parts outside the CDR3, is DVKVTQSSRYLVKRTGEKVFLECVQDMDHENMFWYRQDPGLGLRLIYFSYDVKMKEKGDIPEGYSVSREKKERFSLILESASTNQTSMYLCASSLWGQLSSYNEQFFGPGTRLTVL.